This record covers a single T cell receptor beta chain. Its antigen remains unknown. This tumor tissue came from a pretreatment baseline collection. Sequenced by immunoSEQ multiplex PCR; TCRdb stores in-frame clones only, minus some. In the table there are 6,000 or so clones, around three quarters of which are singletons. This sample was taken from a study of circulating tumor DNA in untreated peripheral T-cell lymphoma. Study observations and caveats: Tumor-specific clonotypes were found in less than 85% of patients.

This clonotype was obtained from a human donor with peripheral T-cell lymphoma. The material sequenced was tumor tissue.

CDR3 in amino acids: CATSRDSHNSGANVLTF. CDR3 in DNA: TGTGCCACCAGCAGAGATTCCCATAATTCTGGGGCCAACGTCCTGACTTTC. This chain links TRBV15 with TRBJ2-6; the D is unclear. Germline loops: CDR1 LNHNV, CDR2 YYDKDF (reference sequence). Trimming stripped 0 bases from V and 1 base from J, with 10 bases between. The CDR3 is 17 amino acids.